The T cell receptor beta chain under discussion was sequenced for a study of cytomegalovirus exposure and HLA in healthy donors. V was shortened by 0 bases and J by 4 bases, with 14 bases between the two germline ends. Germline CDR1 reads SGDLS; CDR2 reads YYNGEE. This CDR3 region has 15 residues. PCR was performed using 60 Vbeta and 13 Jbeta primers. Produced via immunoSEQ multiplex PCR; TCRdb's table is partial and in-frame only. This sample has 200,000 or so clones, with roughly 80% found just once. This receptor was obtained from a man between 45 and 60 years old in good health and CMV-seronegative. Sequenced sample: PBMCs. The rearrangement links TRBV9 to TRBJ2-7; D gene uncertain. CDR3 bases: TGTGCCAGCAGCGTAGGGGCAGGTGTTCGGTACGAGCAGTACTTC. Protein product: CASSVGAGVRYEQYF.